This passage covers 30 T cell receptor beta chains from one sample sequenced in a study of cytomegalovirus exposure and HLA in healthy donors. PCR was performed using 60 Vbeta and 13 Jbeta primers. Here immunoSEQ multiplex PCR was the method, and the copy in TCRdb shows in-frame clones only, minus some. The table records more than 150,000 clones, 79% of them present only once. Sequencing was performed on PBMCs. The receptors here all came from a girl aged 10-17 years in good health and CMV-seropositive.

The rearrangement links TRBV15 to TRBJ2-7, with TRBD1 matching 10 bases. CDR1 is LNHNV, CDR2 YYDKDF, per germline (reference sequence). V lost 5 bases to trimming and J lost 0 bases; unmatched junction nucleotides: 4. The CDR3 is 15 amino acids. CDR3 amino acids: CATSLGTGDSYEQYF. The CDR3 DNA sequence: TGTGCCACCAGCCTCGGGACAGGGGACTCCTACGAGCAGTACTTC.

J is TRBJ2-5 and V is TRBV6-1; possibly TRBD2 for D (6 bases). V lost 10 bases and J lost 3, with 15 bases in between. Germline values: CDR1 MNHNS, CDR2 SASEGT. This CDR3 spans 13 amino acids. The CDR3 region is CATQTLAKETQYF. The CDR3 DNA follows: TGTGCCACCCAGACGCTAGCGAAAGAGACCCAGTACTTC.

The rearrangement joins TRBV29-1 to TRBJ2-7; D ambiguous. The V end lost 5 bases, the J end lost 4 bases, and 15 bases lay between the germline ends. The germline CDR1 and CDR2 sequences are SQVTM and ANQGSEA. CDR3 length: 13 amino acids. CDR3 sequence (DNA): TGCAGCGTTATAAGGCCCGGCGGATACGAGCAGTACTTC. This codes for CSVIRPGGYEQYF.

The genes are TRBV9 and TRBJ1-6; tentative D call: TRBD1 (6 bases). Germline V gene sequence: CDR1 SGDLS, CDR2 YYNGEE. The CDR3 runs 11 residues. Trimming pared 5 bases from V and 9 bases from J, leaving 6 bases between. CDR3 in DNA: TGTGCCAGCAGACAGGGTTCACCCCTCCACTTT. Its protein is CASRQGSPLHF.

Only one count was recorded for this clone. CDR3 protein: CASSIDSGSRANEAFF. The CDR3 DNA follows: TGTGCCAGTAGTATTGATTCCGGGAGTCGGGCGAATGAAGCTTTCTTT. The rearrangement uses TRBV19 and TRBJ1-1, with D unclear. The CDR3 consists of 16 residues. Trimming removed 3 bases from V and 7 bases from J, with 21 bases in between. CDR1 LNHDA and CDR2 SQIVND come from the germline V gene (reference sequence).

The chain recombines TRBV5-1 with TRBJ2-5; the match to TRBD2 covers 13 bases. The DNA end is a closer match to TRBJ2-7, so the J assignment may be wrong. CDR3 length: 19 amino acids. In germline, CDR1 is SGHRS, CDR2 YFSETQ. CDR3 region: CASGTGRTSGGPSSYEQYF. The DNA for the CDR3 is TGCGCCAGTGGTACCGGGAGGACTAGCGGGGGACCGAGCTCCTACGAGCAGTACTTC.

The chain employs TRBV4-3 and TRBJ1-2, with TRBD1 as a possible D gene (6 bases). V dropped 0 bases and J dropped 4 bases, with 12 bases sitting between them. The CDR3 is 15 amino acids. The germline gives CDR1 LGHNA, CDR2 YSLEER. For the CDR3, the DNA is TGCGCCAGCAGCCAAGAAATAGGACAGTTCTATGGCTACACCTTC. This codes for CASSQEIGQFYGYTF.

The chain links TRBV9 to TRBJ1-2; D is unresolved. CDR1 SGDLS and CDR2 YYNGEE come from the germline V gene. Deletions cut 0 bases from V and 1 base from J, with 13 bases between. This CDR3 region has 16 residues. The chain's CDR3 is CASSVGLEGNNYGYTF. CDR3 bases: TGTGCCAGCAGCGTAGGTCTAGAGGGAAATAACTATGGCTACACCTTC.

This chain uses TRBV5-4 with TRBJ2-3, with TRBD2 matching over 9 bases. Germline values: CDR1 SGHNT, CDR2 YYREEE (reference sequence). The CDR3 sequence is 16 residues long. V lost 2 bases, J lost 2 bases, and 6 bases stayed unmatched. The CDR3 reads CASSLKAGGFTDTQYF. The CDR3 DNA follows: TGTGCCAGCAGCTTAAAAGCGGGGGGCTTCACAGATACGCAGTATTTT.

This clone showed up just once. The chain joins TRBV28 to TRBJ2-7; 9 positions agree with TRBD1. Trimming at V came to 6 bases and at J to 2 bases, leaving 11 bases not matched to a gene. Per the germline V gene, CDR1 is MDHEN and CDR2 is SYDVKM. The CDR3 contains 16 residues. The CDR3 nucleotides are TGTGCCAGCAGCAACCCTCCGGGACAGGGACCCTACGAGCAGTACTTC. It yields the protein CASSNPPGQGPYEQYF.

The rearrangement uses TRBV18 and TRBJ2-3; D is perhaps TRBD1 (5 bases). Germline CDR1 is KGHSH and CDR2 is LQKENI. This CDR3 comprises 15 residues. Deletions cut 3 bases from V and 3 bases from J, with 13 bases between. CDR3 sequence (DNA): TGTGCCAGCTCACCGCAAGGGGCAGGGACAGATACGCAGTATTTT. Encoded protein: CASSPQGAGTDTQYF.

The gene calls are TRBV4-1 and TRBJ2-3, with 10 positions matching TRBD2. The V segment lost 1 base and the J segment 5 bases; nucleotides outside the gene matches: 6. Germline V gene sequence: CDR1 MGHRA, CDR2 YSYEKL. The CDR3 is made up of 16 amino acids. The CDR3 DNA reads TGCGCCAGCAGCCAAGTGCAAGCGGGGGGGCGAGATACGCAGTATTTT. Protein sequence: CASSQVQAGGRDTQYF.

V is TRBV27 and J is TRBJ1-4; possibly TRBD1 for D (6 bases). The V and J ends lost 5 bases and 6 bases respectively, with 10 bases between them. CDR1 and CDR2 from the germline V gene are MNHEY and SMNVEV (reference sequence). The length of the CDR3 is 13 residues. CDR3 DNA: TGTGCCAGCAGTACATGGACAGATGAAAAACTGTTTTTT. Its translation is CASSTWTDEKLFF.

The chain couples TRBV2 to TRBJ2-7; weak D call: TRBD1 (5 bases). This CDR3 comprises 14 residues. Germline V lookup: CDR1 SNHLY, CDR2 FYNNEI. The germline V and J ends were trimmed by 2 bases and 6 bases, with 14 bases remaining between them. In DNA, the CDR3 is TGTGCCAGCAGTGAATCCTCAGGGAAGGCCGAGCAGTACTTC. Translated: CASSESSGKAEQYF.

The chain combines TRBV7-9 with TRBJ2-2; tentatively, D is TRBD1 (5 bases). There are 16 residues in the CDR3. V was cut by 0 bases and J by 5 bases, with 13 bases left in between. Germline V gives CDR1 SEHNR, CDR2 FQNEAQ (reference sequence). CDR3: CASSLALMAGTGELFF. The DNA of the CDR3 is TGTGCCAGCAGCTTAGCGCTTATGGCAGGGACCGGGGAGCTGTTTTTT. Combining the CDR3 with reference TRBV7-9 and TRBJ2-2 gives the whole variable domain DTGVSQNPRHKITKRGQNVTFRCDPISEHNRLYWYRQTLGQGPEFLTYFQNEAQLEKSRLLSDRFSAERPKGSFSTLEIQRTEQGDSAMYLCASSLALMAGTGELFFGEGSRLTVL.

Only one count was recorded for this clone. The genes are TRBV4-3 and TRBJ2-2; 7 bases map to TRBD1. The CDR3 loop spans 16 amino acids. Germline CDR1 reads LGHNA; CDR2 reads YSLEER. V was clipped by 0 bases and J by 5 bases; unmatched bases: 6. This CDR3 reads CASSQDKGARTGELFF. CDR3 DNA sequence: TGCGCCAGCAGCCAAGATAAGGGGGCAAGAACCGGGGAGCTGTTTTTT.

The chain employs TRBV6-1 and TRBJ1-1; D gene ambiguous. This CDR3 contains 16 residues. V was clipped by 1 base and J by 5 bases, with 17 bases between them. CDR1 is MNHNS, CDR2 SASEGT, per germline. Here the CDR3 reads CASSEGTSPSGTEAFF. DNA of the CDR3: TGTGCCAGCAGTGAAGGGACGTCACCCTCGGGAACTGAAGCTTTCTTT.

The CDR3 region is CASSSQGGGTDTQYF. DNA of the CDR3: TGTGCCAGCAGCTCCCAGGGGGGAGGCACAGATACGCAGTATTTT. The V call is TRBV5-6, the J call TRBJ2-3; TRBD1 is a possible D gene (7 bases). The V end was cut by 3 bases, the J end by 1 base, with 12 bases between. Germline assignment: CDR1 SGHDT and CDR2 YYEEEE. The CDR3 sequence is 15 residues long.

The chain carries TRBV7-9 and TRBJ1-1; no reliable D call. Germline loops: CDR1 SEHNR, CDR2 FQNEAQ (reference sequence). The CDR3 is made up of 14 amino acids. Trimming shortened V by 5 bases and J by 5 bases, and 15 bases separated the two germline ends. The CDR3 DNA is TGTGCCAGCAGCCACGGAGGAGGGTGGACTGAAGCTTTCTTT. Translating gives CASSHGGGWTEAFF. Full variable domain (rest looked up from reference TRBV7-9 and TRBJ1-1): DTGVSQNPRHKITKRGQNVTFRCDPISEHNRLYWYRQTLGQGPEFLTYFQNEAQLEKSRLLSDRFSAERPKGSFSTLEIQRTEQGDSAMYLCASSHGGGWTEAFFGQGTRLTVV.

This clone was seen more than once but under ten times. V usage is TRBV12-2 and J usage is TRBJ1-5. TRBV12-2 is a documented pseudogene. This CDR3 comprises 16 residues. DNA for the CDR3: TGTGCAAGTCGCTCGGAGGCCGGGGGGGTAAATCAGCCCCAGCATTTT. This translates into CASRSEAGGVNQPQHF.

V and J are TRBV6-4 and TRBJ2-7, with 14 nucleotides matching TRBD2. Germline V gene data show CDR1 as MRHNA and CDR2 as SNTAGT. Unmatched junction bases numbered 1, after V lost 4 bases and J lost 2 bases. The CDR3 runs 15 residues. This chain's CDR3 is CASSGGLAGAYEQYF. DNA of the CDR3: TGTGCCAGCAGTGGGGGACTAGCGGGGGCCTACGAGCAGTACTTC.

This chain joins TRBV5-8 and TRBJ2-2; D is perhaps TRBD2 (5 bases). V dropped 1 base and J dropped 5 bases, with 12 bases sitting between them. Germline-derived CDR1 and CDR2 are SGHTS and YDEGEE. The CDR3 consists of 15 residues. The CDR3 DNA follows: TGTGCCAGCAGCTTGAGAGGGCGACTAACCGGGGAGCTGTTTTTT. Amino acids: CASSLRGRLTGELFF.

This sequence joins TRBV7-9 and TRBJ1-1; TRBD1 might be the D (6 bases). CDR1 SEHNR and CDR2 FQNEAQ come from the germline V gene (reference sequence). CDR3 length: 14 residues. Trimming cost V 3 bases and J 1 base, with 9 bases left between them. The CDR3 sequence is CASSFWTANTEAFF. The DNA for the CDR3 is TGTGCCAGCAGCTTTTGGACAGCGAACACTGAAGCTTTCTTT.

The V gene is TRBV2, the J gene TRBJ1-1; D not resolved. V dropped 0 bases and J dropped 3 bases, with 11 bases sitting between them. The germline CDR1 and CDR2 sequences are SNHLY and FYNNEI. The CDR3 sequence is 15 residues long. The CDR3 loop reads CASSEAPGDHTEAFF. CDR3 nucleotide sequence: TGTGCCAGCAGTGAAGCCCCGGGTGATCACACTGAAGCTTTCTTT.

V and J are TRBV15 and TRBJ2-7, with TRBD1 identical over 10 bases. This CDR3 has 14 residues. The V gene's germline CDR1 is LNHNV and CDR2 YYDKDF (reference sequence). J lost 2 bases, V lost 4 bases, and 2 bases had no gene match. CDR3 residues: CATSTGQGTYEQYF. For the CDR3, the DNA is TGTGCCACCAGCACGGGACAGGGGACCTACGAGCAGTACTTC.

The chain uses TRBV6-5 and TRBJ1-2, with TRBD1 matching over 8 bases. With V trimmed by 4 bases and J by 4 bases, 8 bases remained unmatched. CDR1 and CDR2 (germline): MNHEY, SVGAGI. The CDR3 has 15 amino acids. This chain's CDR3 is CASSSRDRSFYGYTF. In DNA, the CDR3 is TGTGCCAGCAGTTCCAGGGACAGGAGCTTCTATGGCTACACCTTC.

The chain has TRBV4-1 and TRBJ2-7, with D possibly TRBD2 on 6 matching bases. The V gene lost 8 bases and the J gene lost 5 bases, with 19 bases spanning the gap. This CDR3 is built from 14 residues. Per germline, CDR1 MGHRA and CDR2 YSYEKL. The CDR3 DNA reads TGCGCCAGCGCGCACCGGGACTTGAGCGACGAGCAGTACTTC. Residues: CASAHRDLSDEQYF.

The chain couples TRBV27 to TRBJ1-1; a possible D gene is TRBD1 (6 bases). The CDR3 sequence is 18 residues long. Trimming removed 4 bases from V and 4 bases from J, with 25 bases in between. Germline values: CDR1 MNHEY, CDR2 SMNVEV (reference sequence). CDR3 bases: TGTGCCAGCAGTTCTTATCGACTTGGACAGCTTCTCCTCACTGAAGCTTTCTTT. The encoded protein is CASSSYRLGQLLLTEAFF.

In this sample, this clone turned up a few times. J is TRBJ2-1 and V is TRBV6-1; TRBD2 might be the D (5 bases). Trimming cost V 1 base and J 8 bases, with 6 bases left between them. The length of the CDR3 is 12 residues. The germline CDR1 and CDR2 sequences are MNHNS and SASEGT. For the CDR3, the DNA is TGTGCCAGCAGTGAAGGAGGGTATGAGCAGTTCTTC. Amino acid sequence: CASSEGGYEQFF.

The gene calls are TRBV6-5 and TRBJ2-1; D is uncertain. V was clipped by 2 bases and J by 5 bases, with 10 bases between them. This CDR3 region has 14 residues. The germline V gene has CDR1 MNHEY and CDR2 SVGAGI. CDR3 residues: CASSYTSRDNEQFF. CDR3 in DNA: TGTGCCAGCAGTTACACCTCTCGAGACAATGAGCAGTTCTTC.